This section outlines one TCR beta chain sequence together with its context. The data originate from a study of blood T cell repertoires in COVID-19. In the study overall: Sources were T cells, B-cell-depleted T cells, or PBMCs; the material itself was cDNA or gDNA.

Recovery meant two consecutive negative NP/OP PCR tests, professional clearance, or resolved symptoms. Original analysis: Estimated nucleated cell counts came from reference gene primer amplification. Assay: immunoSEQ multiplex PCR; the TCRdb copy retains only in-frame clones and omits some. V, J and clone size are taken as reported in that table, and D and trimming were inferred from the DNA itself. The sample contains about 100,000 clones, 80% to 90% of which appear only once. Per the germline V gene, CDR1 is MNHEY and CDR2 is SVGAGI. This CDR3 contains 13 residues. V dropped 7 bases and J dropped 7; count of bases not matched to a gene: 8.

The sample taken for sequencing was PBMCs or T cells enriched from blood (not recorded which). This clonotype originated in a woman aged 45-60 years who had recovered from COVID-19. The chain combines TRBV6-5 with TRBJ2-3; the match to TRBD1 covers 7 bases. The CDR3 region is CASNEGAINTQYF. CDR3 DNA: TGTGCCAGCAACGAGGGGGCGATAAATACGCAGTATTTT.